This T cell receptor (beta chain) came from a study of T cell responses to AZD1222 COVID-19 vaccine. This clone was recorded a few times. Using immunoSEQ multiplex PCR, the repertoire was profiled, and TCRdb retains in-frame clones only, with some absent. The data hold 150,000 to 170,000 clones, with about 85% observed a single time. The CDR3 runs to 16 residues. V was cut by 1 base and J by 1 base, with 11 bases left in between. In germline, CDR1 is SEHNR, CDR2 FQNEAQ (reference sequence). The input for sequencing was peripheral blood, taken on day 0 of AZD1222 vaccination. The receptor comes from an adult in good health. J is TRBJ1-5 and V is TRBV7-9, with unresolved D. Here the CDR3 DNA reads TGTGCCAGCAGCTTAGGGGAGGGTGGCAGCAATCAGCCCCAGCATTTT. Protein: CASSLGEGGSNQPQHF.